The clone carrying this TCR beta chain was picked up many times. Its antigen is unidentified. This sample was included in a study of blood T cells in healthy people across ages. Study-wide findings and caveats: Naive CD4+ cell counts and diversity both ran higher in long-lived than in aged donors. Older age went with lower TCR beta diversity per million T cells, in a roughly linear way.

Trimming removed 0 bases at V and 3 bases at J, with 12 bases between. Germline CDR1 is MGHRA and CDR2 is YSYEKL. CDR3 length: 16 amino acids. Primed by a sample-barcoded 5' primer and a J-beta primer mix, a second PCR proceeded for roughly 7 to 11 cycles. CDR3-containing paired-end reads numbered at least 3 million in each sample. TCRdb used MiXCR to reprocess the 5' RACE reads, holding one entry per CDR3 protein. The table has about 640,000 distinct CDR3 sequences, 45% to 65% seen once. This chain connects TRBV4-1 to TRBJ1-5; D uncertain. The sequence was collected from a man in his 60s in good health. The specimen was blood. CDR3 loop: CASSQESVGINQPQHF. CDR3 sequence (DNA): TGCGCCAGCAGCCAAGAATCTGTGGGGATCAATCAGCCCCAGCATTTT.